These 23 T cell receptor beta chains share one sample of origin, sequenced in a study of patients and donors after allogeneic stem cell transplantation. TCRdb reprocessed the RT-PCR reads via MiXCR and lists one record per CDR3 protein. The sample gives some 960,000 distinct CDR3 sequences, roughly 18% of which show up once; roughly 6.4% is in the top ten. Sequencing input: blood, either unsorted or a sorted T cell fraction (not recorded which). Receptors originate from a human donor who was either an allogeneic HSCT recipient or a stem cell or donor lymphocyte infusion donor (not recorded which). It is not recorded whose cells these are; they may come from a transplant donor.

This clonotype was seen a handful of times. The chain couples TRBV7-9 to TRBJ2-1; TRBD2 aligns across 9 bases. V trimming: 5 bases; J trimming: 3 bases; junction bases outside the gene matches: 11. Per the germline V gene, CDR1 is SEHNR and CDR2 is FQNEAQ (reference sequence). This CDR3 comprises 17 residues. The CDR3 sequence is CASSPREGREYYNEQFF. CDR3 DNA: TGTGCCAGCAGCCCGCGGGAGGGGCGGGAGTACTACAATGAGCAGTTCTTC.

In this sample, this clonotype turned up many times. The chain joins TRBV29-1 to TRBJ2-2; 10 nucleotides match TRBD1. With V trimmed by 7 bases and J by 3 bases, 5 bases remained unmatched. This CDR3 contains 14 residues. CDR1 is SQVTM and CDR2 is ANQGSEA in the germline V gene. In nucleotides, the CDR3 is TGCAGCGCCCGGGACAGGGGATACACCGGGGAGCTGTTTTTT. Its protein product is CSARDRGYTGELFF.

In this sample, this clonotype turned up a few times. The chain uses TRBV11-2 and TRBJ2-1; 7 nucleotides match TRBD2. CDR3 length: 15 residues. V lost 0 bases to trimming and J lost 4 bases; unmatched junction nucleotides: 3. Germline-derived CDR1 and CDR2 are SGHAT and FQNNGV. Here the CDR3 reads CASSLERDYYNEQFF. DNA of the CDR3: TGTGCCAGCAGCTTAGAACGGGACTATTACAATGAGCAGTTCTTC.

This chain links TRBV12-3 or TRBV12-4 with TRBJ1-2, with a weak D call TRBD1 (6 bases). The V end was cut by 4 bases, the J end by 7 bases, with 25 bases between. The CDR3 covers 17 residues. CDR3: CASSSHSRRLKGGGYTF. DNA of the CDR3: TGTGCCAGCAGTTCCCATTCAAGACGGCTAAAAGGGGGTGGCTACACCTTC.

This clonotype was seen a few times. The chain combines TRBV6-1 with TRBJ1-4; D is unresolved. CDR3 length: 13 residues. Germline CDR1 and CDR2: MNHNS and SASEGT. Trimming pared 7 bases from V and 6 bases from J, leaving 12 bases between. CDR3 in amino acids: CASTRSRDEKLFF. The CDR3 region has the DNA TGTGCCAGCACAAGGTCCCGGGATGAAAAACTGTTTTTT.

This clonotype was found a few times. The chain links TRBV4-1 to TRBJ1-1, with a possible D match to TRBD1 (5 bases). Per the germline V gene, CDR1 is MGHRA and CDR2 is YSYEKL. The CDR3 totals 12 residues. V lost 0 bases and J lost 11, with 10 bases in between. The CDR3 loop reads CASSQDRAGAFF. For the CDR3, the DNA is TGCGCCAGCAGCCAAGATAGGGCAGGGGCTTTCTTT.

The chain employs TRBV6-4 and TRBJ2-6, with no clear D. CDR1 is MRHNA, CDR2 SNTAGT, per germline. CDR3 size: 13 residues. V was pared by 5 bases and J by 10 bases, with 12 bases between. The CDR3 spells CASSPADGNVLTF. The CDR3 nucleotides read TGTGCCAGCAGTCCGGCCGACGGGAACGTCCTGACTTTC.

This clonotype has a handful of counts. The chain couples TRBV6-1 to TRBJ2-3, with 10 positions matching TRBD2. Germline V lookup: CDR1 MNHNS, CDR2 SASEGT. Losses at the gene ends were 7 bases for V and 2 bases for J; bases not matched to a gene: 9. The CDR3 is made up of 16 amino acids. CDR3 residues: CASILSLAGVTDTQYF. Here the CDR3 DNA reads TGTGCCAGCATCCTGAGCCTAGCGGGAGTCACAGATACGCAGTATTTT.

The CDR3 spells CASSSRGLNEQFF. CDR3 in DNA: TGTGCCAGCAGTTCCAGGGGGTTGAATGAGCAGTTCTTC. The gene calls are TRBV12-3 or TRBV12-4 and TRBJ2-1, with 7 nucleotides matching TRBD1. This CDR3 is 13 amino acids long. The trim removed 4 bases at V and 7 bases at J, leaving 4 bases unmatched.

This clonotype occurred a few times. The J gene is TRBJ1-1, the V gene TRBV27; D not resolved. Looked up from germline, CDR1 is MNHEY and CDR2 is SMNVEV (reference sequence). CDR3 length: 16 amino acids. Between the trimmed V and J ends, which lost 2 bases and 0 bases, there was a span of 13 bases. CDR3 loop: CASSLSGNPMNTEAFF. The CDR3 bases are TGTGCCAGCAGTTTAAGTGGAAACCCGATGAACACTGAAGCTTTCTTT.

The table lists this clonotype with many counts. One end of the junction varies from germline; a read error may be responsible. The CDR3 bases are TGTGCCAGCAGCTTAGACGGTGAGCAGTTCTTC. Amino acids: CASSLDGEQFF. The gene calls are TRBV5-1 and TRBJ2-1; D not resolved. The CDR3 runs 11 residues. Germline assignment: CDR1 SGHRS and CDR2 YFSETQ.

The J gene is TRBJ2-2, the V gene TRBV18, with TRBD2 as a possible D gene (6 bases). Germline V gene lookup returns CDR1 KGHSH and CDR2 LQKENI. The CDR3 runs 16 residues. With 1 base removed from V and 2 bases from J, the gap between germline ends came to 11 bases. This chain's CDR3 is CASSPLLAENTGELFF. The CDR3 region has the DNA TGTGCCAGCTCACCACTACTAGCAGAAAACACCGGGGAGCTGTTTTTT. Filled out from reference TRBV18 and TRBJ2-2, the complete variable domain reads NAGVMQNPRHLVRRRGQEARLRCSPMKGHSHVYWYRQLPEEGLKFMVYLQKENIIDESGMPKERFSAEFPKEGPSILRIQQVVRGDSAAYFCASSPLLAENTGELFFGEGSRLTVL.

The chain links TRBV6-1 to TRBJ2-2; D may be TRBD1 or TRBD2 (6 bases each). Germline CDR1 MNHNS, CDR2 SASEGT. Between the trimmed V and J ends, which lost 8 bases and 3 bases, there was a span of 13 bases. This CDR3 has 14 residues. The CDR3 nucleotides read TGTGCCAGCCGGGGGCTCCGGGACACCGGGGAGCTGTTTTTT. This translates into CASRGLRDTGELFF.

CDR3 amino acids: CASSFHGTKVYEQYF. CDR3 coding DNA: TGTGCCAGCAGTTTTCACGGGACCAAAGTCTACGAGCAGTACTTC. The chain links TRBV12-3 or TRBV12-4 to TRBJ2-7, with D perhaps being TRBD1 or TRBD2 (5 bases each). Trimming removed 3 bases from V and 3 bases from J, with 15 bases in between. The CDR3 covers 15 residues.

V is TRBV30 and J is TRBJ1-3; no firm D call. V was shortened by 6 bases and J by 0 bases, with 12 bases between the two germline ends. Germline V gene lookup returns CDR1 GTSNPN and CDR2 SVGIG (reference sequence). This CDR3 is 14 amino acids long. The CDR3 sequence is CACPSLVSGNTIYF. CDR3 nucleotide sequence: TGTGCCTGCCCTTCCTTGGTCTCTGGAAACACCATATATTTT.

This rearrangement joins TRBV6-1 to TRBJ2-7; 7 nucleotides agree with TRBD2. The CDR3 contains 14 residues. From germline, CDR1 is MNHNS and CDR2 SASEGT. Trimming cost V 6 bases and J 3 bases; bases outside gene matches: 8. The CDR3, as DNA: TGTGCCAGCAGCCAAGCGGGATCCGACTACGAGCAGTACTTC. It translates to CASSQAGSDYEQYF.

This chain connects TRBV27 to TRBJ2-2; tentatively, D is TRBD1 (5 bases). With 3 bases removed from V and 3 bases from J, the gap between germline ends came to 11 bases. The CDR3 length is 15 residues. From germline, CDR1 is MNHEY and CDR2 SMNVEV (reference sequence). This CDR3 is CASSFKGVDTGELFF. The CDR3 bases are TGTGCCAGCAGTTTTAAAGGGGTTGACACCGGGGAGCTGTTTTTT.

This clonotype has ten or more counts. V and J are TRBV10-3 and TRBJ2-7, with 13 bases identical to TRBD2. The trim removed 10 bases at V and 2 bases at J, leaving 5 bases unmatched. The CDR3 sequence is 14 residues long. CDR1 and CDR2 from the germline V gene are ENHRY and SYGVKD. The CDR3 here is CASATSGRPYEQYF. For the CDR3, the DNA is TGTGCCAGTGCGACTAGCGGGAGGCCCTACGAGCAGTACTTC.

The chain uses TRBV12-3 or TRBV12-4 and TRBJ2-2; TRBD2 matches at 10 bases. V lost 5 bases to trimming and J lost 1 base; unmatched junction nucleotides: 7. The CDR3 is 17 residues long. The CDR3 sequence: CASSPTLAGGNTGELFF. For the CDR3, the DNA is TGTGCCAGCAGTCCGACTTTAGCGGGAGGGAACACCGGGGAGCTGTTTTTT.

A note on this clonotype: One end of the junction does not line up with germline, which may come from a read error. The chain joins TRBV4-1 to TRBJ1-1, with D possibly matching TRBD1 (5 bases). The CDR3 consists of 13 residues. The germline V gene has CDR1 MGHRA and CDR2 YSYEKL. The CDR3 nucleotides read TGCGCCAGCAGCCTCGGGAACAGGCTTGAAGCTTCCTTT. Translation gives CASSLGNRLEASF.

This clonotype has more than one count but fewer than ten. The J gene is TRBJ2-1, the V gene TRBV5-1; D unclear. CDR1 is SGHRS and CDR2 is YFSETQ in the germline V gene. The CDR3 loop spans 14 amino acids. V lost 0 bases and J lost 7, with 11 bases in between. The CDR3 DNA reads as TGCGCCAGCAGCTTGGATGTGGGCTCAAATGAGCAGTTCTTC. The encoded protein is CASSLDVGSNEQFF.

The CDR3 is CASSELGFDLDYGYTF. In nucleotides, the CDR3 is TGTGCCAGCAGTGAATTAGGGTTCGATTTAGACTATGGCTACACCTTC. J is TRBJ1-2 and V is TRBV25-1, with D unresolved. V lost 1 base and J lost 3, with 15 bases in between. This CDR3 is 16 amino acids long. Germline V gives CDR1 MGHDK, CDR2 SYGVNS.

This chain links TRBV6-5 with TRBJ1-1; D is perhaps TRBD1 (6 bases). Trimming took off 0 bases at V and 6 bases at J, with 11 bases between the two ends. Germline-derived CDR1 and CDR2 are MNHEY and SVGAGI. This CDR3 comprises 14 residues. CDR3 bases: TGTGCCAGCAGTTACTCTCGAGGGGGTTCTGAAGCTTTCTTT. This translates into CASSYSRGGSEAFF.